This record covers a single TCR beta chain. Its antigen remains unidentified. No base qualities exist here, and no much larger clone lies one base off it. Libraries were built with PCR. Sequencing took place on an Illumina HiSeq 2500. Molecular barcoding was employed in the preparation of TCR libraries, with unique molecular identifiers being used to normalize TCRbeta repertoire quantification. TCRdb reran the public reads through fastp at Q25 and MiXCR, keeping productive beta chains. Rows are unified per CDR3 protein, each entry keeping the most common DNA and genes. In all, the sample holds 130,000 or so distinct CDR3 sequences, and around a tenth of those were seen once. Of the sample, more than 20% falls within the top ten clones. The sample comes from a study of T-cell reconstitution after alpha-beta-depleted transplantation in children (dated by TCRdb to the mid-2010s). General notes on the study: Using TCR repertoire profiling, the study quantitatively followed how T-cell immune reconstitution unfolded in children after TCRalphabeta/CD19-depleted allogeneic hematopoietic cell transplantation.

On the study overall, not on this receptor specifically: The apparently early alphabetaT-cell count recovery about two months after transplant was reportedly dependent on only several hundred rapidly expanded clones derived from non-depleted graft cells. In some patients, the high TCRbeta diversity seen at day 60 was put down to recipient T cells and intrathymic progenitors that had survived conditioning. The frequencies of hyperexpanded clones fell over the following months, and after one year, T-cell counts and TCRbeta diversity were mostly attributed to newly produced T cells.

The treatment or condition label corresponds to: allogeneic hematopoietic cell transplantation with graft depleted of TCRalphabeta T cells and CD19 B cells. The children who served as transplant recipients had been given grafts of TCRalphabeta/CD19-depleted allogeneic hematopoietic cells. From its cysteine to its phenylalanine, the CDR3 spans 15 amino acids. Only the CDR3 region is kept as DNA, spanning 45 bases read in frame from base 1. Here V drops 0 bases and J drops 1 base, and the junction holds 1 base not matched to any gene. The germline V gene sets CDR1 to MDHEN and CDR2 to SYDVKM. This specimen was PBMCs, mostly from graft donor cells, taken 180 days after TCRalphabeta/CD19-depleted stem cell transplant. This sequence was found in a girl under three years old who had a stem cell transplant for combined immunodeficiency, so the T cells may come from the graft donor. In this chain, TRBV28 is recombined with TRBJ2-3; 7 bases in between match TRBD2. The CDR3 reads as follows: CASSLWAGGTDTQYF. In nucleotide form, the sequence is TGTGCCAGCAGTTTATGGGCGGGGGGCACAGATACGCAGTATTTT.